A single sample is the source of the 26 T cell receptor beta chains below, sequenced in a study of post-analysis software for immune sequencing data. Study outcomes and limitations: In patients, about five TRBV segments were more frequent than in controls, with TRBV5-6, TRBV5-1 and TRBV20-1 among them.

Unique-molecular-identifier-tagged TCR beta cDNA libraries were used. TCRdb reprocessed the PCR reads with MiXCR, giving one entry per CDR3 protein. Seen here are 450,000 to 650,000 distinct CDR3 sequences, 40% to 50% observed once, and the top ten hold 1.5% to 2%. Antigen specificity for these receptors is unknown. Material: blood. The receptor source for this set is a girl aged 5-17 years with multiple sclerosis.

The chain joins TRBV2 to TRBJ2-7; TRBD1 matches at 7 bases. With V trimmed by 2 bases and J by 1 base, 14 bases remained unmatched. Germline CDR1 and CDR2: SNHLY and FYNNEI. The CDR3 spans 18 residues. The CDR3 here is CASSELHNRGRRSYEQYF. DNA for the CDR3: TGTGCCAGCAGTGAACTCCATAACAGGGGAAGACGATCCTACGAGCAGTACTTC.

The table lists this clonotype with a few counts. This chain connects TRBV5-1 to TRBJ2-1; 7 bases line up with TRBD2. CDR1 and CDR2 (germline): SGHRS, YFSETQ. CDR3 length: 15 amino acids. V was pared by 2 bases and J by 5 bases, with 7 bases of the junction left unmatched. The CDR3 DNA is TGCGCCAGCAGCTTTATGTGGGGGGGGGACAATGAGCAGTTCTTC. Protein sequence: CASSFMWGGDNEQFF.

The CDR3 DNA reads as TGCGCCAGCAGCTTGGAACAGATAAGCAACTATGGCTACACCTTC. Its protein is CASSLEQISNYGYTF. The J gene is TRBJ1-2, the V gene TRBV5-1; D not certain. V shed 0 bases and J shed 2 bases, with 11 bases lying between them. Germline-derived CDR1 and CDR2 are SGHRS and YFSETQ. The CDR3 spans 15 residues. The whole variable domain, remainder taken from reference TRBV5-1 and TRBJ1-2, is KAGVTQTPRYLIKTRGQQVTLSCSPISGHRSVSWYQQTPGQGLQFLFEYFSETQRNKGNFPGRFSGRQFSNSRSEMNVSTLELGDSALYLCASSLEQISNYGYTFGSGTRLTVV.

This clonotype appeared a few times. The chain employs TRBV6-5 and TRBJ1-2, with D possibly TRBD1 on 6 matching bases. Germline lookup yields CDR1 MNHEY and CDR2 SVGAGI. This CDR3 has 13 amino acids. Trimming took 3 bases from V and 4 from J, leaving 9 bases between them. The DNA of the CDR3 is TGTGCCAGCAGTTATGGGGGCGCCTATGGCTACACCTTC. Protein: CASSYGGAYGYTF.

CDR3 protein: CSAHRGDTQYF. In DNA form, the CDR3 reads TGCAGTGCTCATAGGGGAGATACGCAGTATTTT. V is TRBV20-1 and J is TRBJ2-3, with D possibly TRBD1 on 5 matching bases. V was pared by 5 bases and J by 5 bases, with 8 bases between. Germline CDR1 is DFQATT and CDR2 is SNEGSKA (reference sequence). The CDR3 has 11 amino acids.

This clonotype came up a few times. This chain connects TRBV12-3 or TRBV12-4 to TRBJ2-3, with 10 bases identical to TRBD2. V trimming: 6 bases; J trimming: 8 bases; junction bases outside the gene matches: 8. CDR3 length equals 14 residues. Written as DNA, the CDR3 is TGTGCCAGCAGCCCTCTAGCGGGAGCGGCTACGCAGTATTTT. Amino acid sequence: CASSPLAGAATQYF.

The chain joins TRBV3-1 to TRBJ2-3; the D gene is possibly TRBD2 (5 bases). V lost 0 bases and J 2 bases, leaving 12 bases between the germline ends. The V gene's germline CDR1 is LGHDT and CDR2 YNNKEL (reference sequence). The CDR3 has 16 residues. The CDR3 sequence is CASSQDGRGYTDTQYF. Here the CDR3 DNA reads TGTGCCAGCAGCCAAGACGGTCGGGGTTACACAGATACGCAGTATTTT.

The gene calls are TRBV5-5 and TRBJ2-4; D is possibly TRBD2 (6 bases). Trimming took 5 bases from V and 9 from J, leaving 15 bases between them. This CDR3 has 13 amino acids. Germline V gene lookup returns CDR1 SGHKS and CDR2 YYEKEE (reference sequence). Written as DNA, the CDR3 is TGTGCCAGCAGGTCGGAGAGGAGGGGCATTCAGTACTTC. It specifies CASRSERRGIQYF.

The J gene is TRBJ2-2, the V gene TRBV12-3 or TRBV12-4, with TRBD2 matching 8 bases. The junction had 3 bases not matched to a gene; V was cut back by 3 bases and J by 0 bases. There are 16 residues in the CDR3. CDR3 DNA sequence: TGTGCCAGCAGTTTCTTAGCGGGGTCGAACACCGGGGAGCTGTTTTTT. It yields the protein CASSFLAGSNTGELFF.

The rearrangement joins TRBV7-9 to TRBJ2-4; TRBD2 matches 15 bases. The DNA end is more similar to TRBJ2-7, so the J call may be wrong. The germline CDR1 and CDR2 sequences are SEHNR and FQNEAQ (reference sequence). This CDR3 region has 15 residues. The CDR3 sequence is CASSWGLAGGVEQYF. CDR3 nucleotide sequence: TGTGCCAGCAGCTGGGGACTAGCGGGAGGTGTCGAGCAGTACTTC.

The V gene is TRBV29-1, the J gene TRBJ2-1, with a tentative D call TRBD2 (6 bases). V lost 4 bases, J lost 5 bases, and 12 bases lay in between. Germline CDR1 and CDR2: SQVTM and ANQGSEA. This CDR3 is built from 13 residues. The DNA for the CDR3 is TGCAGCGTTGCCCGGGGGACCAACAATGAGCAGTTCTTC. This codes for CSVARGTNNEQFF.

The gene calls are TRBV20-1 and TRBJ2-3, with TRBD1 matching 9 bases. The CDR3 has 13 amino acids. The V gene end was trimmed by 7 bases and the J gene end by 2 bases; junction bases not matched to a gene: 4. The V gene's germline CDR1 is DFQATT and CDR2 SNEGSKA (reference sequence). In DNA form, the CDR3 reads TGCAGTGTTCGGACAGGGGTCACAGATACGCAGTATTTT. Amino acids: CSVRTGVTDTQYF.

The rearrangement joins TRBV29-1 to TRBJ2-1, with D possibly being TRBD1 (5 bases). Looked up from germline, CDR1 is SQVTM and CDR2 is ANQGSEA. V lost 1 base and J lost 6, with 7 bases in between. The CDR3 is 12 amino acids. CDR3 sequence (DNA): TGCAGCGTTGAAGTTGGGGCCAATGAGCAGTTCTTC. As protein: CSVEVGANEQFF.

This clonotype was counted only a few times. The V gene is TRBV6-4, the J gene TRBJ2-7; no clear D. The germline V and J ends were trimmed by 6 bases and 7 bases, with 4 bases remaining between them. The CDR3 has 9 residues. Per germline, CDR1 MRHNA and CDR2 SNTAGT. The DNA for the CDR3 is TGTGCCAGCAGGGGAGAGCAGTACTTC. Protein sequence: CASRGEQYF.

V is TRBV20-1 and J is TRBJ1-1; no firm D call. There are 13 residues in the CDR3. Per germline, CDR1 DFQATT and CDR2 SNEGSKA (reference sequence). The V end was cut by 4 bases, the J end by 0 bases, with 9 bases between. This CDR3 is CSAIRSLNTEAFF. The DNA of the CDR3 is TGCAGTGCTATCCGCAGCCTGAACACTGAAGCTTTCTTT.

The J gene is TRBJ2-1, the V gene TRBV7-2, with a tentative D call TRBD2 (6 bases). From germline, CDR1 is SGHTA and CDR2 FQGNSA. The CDR3 runs to 15 residues. V lost 4 bases, J lost 5 bases, and 15 bases lay in between. The CDR3 DNA follows: TGTGCCAGCAGCTGGACTATGCTTCTTAACAATGAGCAGTTCTTC. Amino acids: CASSWTMLLNNEQFF.

The chain is built from TRBV27 and TRBJ1-2, with 7 bases lining up with TRBD1. Germline V lookup: CDR1 MNHEY, CDR2 SMNVEV (reference sequence). V shed 6 bases and J 4 bases; nucleotides not matched to a gene: 8. This CDR3 has 14 amino acids. The CDR3 is CASRDGGQLYGYTF. CDR3 DNA sequence: TGTGCCAGCAGGGATGGGGGACAGCTCTATGGCTACACCTTC.

In this sample, this clonotype turned up a few times. The chain couples TRBV29-1 to TRBJ2-5, with D perhaps being TRBD1 or TRBD2 (7 bases each). The CDR3 is made up of 11 amino acids. Germline lookup yields CDR1 SQVTM and CDR2 ANQGSEA. Here the CDR3 reads CIGGTEETQYF. In DNA form, the CDR3 reads TGCATCGGGGGGACAGAAGAGACCCAGTACTTC. Looking up the rest from reference TRBV29-1 and TRBJ2-5 gives the full variable domain: SAVISQKPSRDICQRGTSLTIQCQVDSQVTMMFWYRQQPGQSLTLIATANQGSEATYESGFVIDKFPISRPNLTFSTLTVSNMSPEDSSIYLCIGGTEETQYFGPGTRLLVL.

J is TRBJ2-3 and V is TRBV12-3 or TRBV12-4; 9 bases align to TRBD1. The CDR3 sequence is 15 residues long. Germline trimming cut 6 bases from V and 4 bases from J; bases unmatched to any gene: 8. In DNA form, the CDR3 reads TGTGCCAGCAGGCAGGACAGGGGCTCGGCAGATACGCAGTATTTT. Amino acid sequence: CASRQDRGSADTQYF.

This sequence joins TRBV5-6 and TRBJ2-3, with D possibly TRBD1 on 7 matching bases. The length of the CDR3 is 15 residues. Trimming removed 2 bases from V and 6 bases from J, with 16 bases in between. The V gene's germline CDR1 is SGHDT and CDR2 YYEEEE. The CDR3 DNA follows: TGTGCCAGCAGCTTAAGGCAGGGGGGCTTGGATACGCAGTATTTT. Its translation is CASSLRQGGLDTQYF.

The J gene is TRBJ2-1, the V gene TRBV20-1, with TRBD2 matching over 16 bases. CDR3 size: 17 residues. CDR1 and CDR2 from the germline V gene are DFQATT and SNEGSKA (reference sequence). The V gene end was trimmed by 0 bases and the J gene end by 8 bases; junction bases not matched to a gene: 7. CDR3 DNA sequence: TGCAGTGCTAGAGATAAGGGGACTAGCGGGAGGGTGGATGAGCAGTTCTTC. It encodes CSARDKGTSGRVDEQFF.

This clonotype was detected only a few times. The chain uses TRBV5-5 and TRBJ2-1; 12 positions agree with TRBD2. The tail of the sequence fits TRBJ2-7 better, so the J call may be wrong. From germline, CDR1 is SGHKS and CDR2 YYEKEE (reference sequence). The CDR3 is 16 amino acids. The CDR3 bases are TGTGCCAGCAGCTTGGGGACTAGCGGGGAGTACAATGAGCAGTACTTC. It is translated as CASSLGTSGEYNEQYF.

The chain carries TRBV5-1 and TRBJ2-1, with 10 positions matching TRBD2. This CDR3 is built from 15 residues. V lost 4 bases, J lost 4 bases, and 5 bases stayed unmatched. Germline loops: CDR1 SGHRS, CDR2 YFSETQ. The CDR3 loop reads CASSLGTSVYNEQFF. The CDR3 nucleotides read TGCGCCAGCAGCCTCGGGACTAGCGTATACAATGAGCAGTTCTTC.

CDR3 sequence reads: CAWSVTLGQPQHF. The CDR3 DNA sequence: TGTGCCTGGAGTGTAACGCTTGGTCAGCCCCAGCATTTT. This chain uses TRBV30 with TRBJ1-5; no clear D. Germline V gives CDR1 GTSNPN, CDR2 SVGIG (reference sequence). V shed 0 bases and J shed 6 bases, with 9 bases lying between them. The length of the CDR3 is 13 residues.

The chain carries TRBV6-5 and TRBJ1-4; tentative D call: TRBD1 (5 bases). The CDR3 is made up of 15 amino acids. Germline V CDR1 and CDR2: MNHEY, SVGAGI. V lost 6 bases to trimming and J lost 5 bases, with 16 bases between them. This CDR3 reads CASSWDSSGNEKLFF. The CDR3, as DNA: TGTGCCAGCAGCTGGGATTCCTCAGGGAATGAAAAACTGTTTTTT.

This chain joins TRBV20-1 and TRBJ1-5, with unresolved D. The CDR3 consists of 14 residues. V lost 3 bases and J lost 4, with 13 bases in between. Germline CDR1 DFQATT, CDR2 SNEGSKA (reference sequence). The CDR3 bases are TGCAGTGCTAGTAAAGGAGAGGCAAATCAGCCCCAGCATTTT. This sequence encodes CSASKGEANQPQHF.